This is a list of T cell receptor beta chains from one sample in a study of T-cell memory formation after mild COVID-19. Via MiXCR, TCRdb re-called the 5' RACE reads, giving one row per CDR3 protein. The data contain about 190,000 distinct CDR3 sequences, over 20% of them singletons. The sample was PBMCs or a T cell subset sorted from them (not recorded which). These receptors came from an adult woman who had mild COVID-19 (a few samples of this study predate the infection). Cell type and time point are not known. CDR3s include the opening cysteine and the closing phenylalanine or tryptophan. D genes are given only for firm matches. Some rows mark clone size as missing; the rest say once, few, many or name a class of expanded clone.

>TRBJ2-1|TRBV24-1|TRBD2|15|many
CATAQRGGVYNEQFF
TGTGCCACCGCGCAACGCGGGGGGGTCTACAATGAGCAGTTCTTC
>TRBJ1-2|TRBV7-6|TRBD1|15|NA
CASSLNSGGNYGYTF
TGTGCCAGCAGCTTAAATTCAGGGGGAAACTATGGCTACACCTTC
>TRBJ2-3|TRBV7-9|TRBD1|16|NA
CASSLEGDRATDTQYF
TGTGCCAGCAGCTTAGAAGGGGACAGGGCCACAGATACGCAGTATTTT
>TRBJ2-1|TRBV6-2/TRBV6-3|TRBD1|14|few
CASSEQGLGNEQFF
TGTGCCAGCAGTGAACAGGGGCTTGGGAATGAGCAGTTCTTC
>TRBJ2-7|TRBV7-9|TRBD2|18|NA
CASSWELAGSGVTREQYF
TGTGCCAGCAGCTGGGAACTAGCGGGATCCGGGGTGACGAGGGAGCAGTACTTC
>TRBJ2-1|TRBV7-7|TRBD2|14|NA
CASSPILAGNEQFF
TGTGCTAGCAGCCCAATACTAGCGGGTAATGAGCAGTTCTTC
>TRBJ2-5|TRBV5-1|NA|14|NA
CASSFGGYQETQYF
TGCGCCAGCAGCTTCGGGGGATACCAAGAGACCCAGTACTTC
>TRBJ2-2|TRBV29-1|TRBD1|13|few
CSARQGDTGELFF
TGCAGCGCCCGACAGGGAGACACCGGGGAGCTGTTTTTT
>TRBJ2-7|TRBV7-9|TRBD2|14|many
CASSSGTSGYEQYF
TGTGCCAGCAGTTCCGGGACTAGCGGCTACGAGCAGTACTTC
>TRBJ2-3|TRBV3-1|TRBD1|16|NA
CASSPLDRGYTDTQYF
TGTGCCAGCAGCCCATTGGACAGGGGGTATACAGATACGCAGTATTTT
>TRBJ2-3|TRBV29-1|NA|13|NA
CSVEGGRTDTQYF
TGCAGCGTTGAGGGGGGCCGCACAGATACGCAGTATTTT
>TRBJ2-3|TRBV7-3|TRBD2|15|NA
CASSGGLASTDTQYF
TGTGCCAGCAGCGGGGGACTAGCGAGCACAGATACGCAGTATTTT
>TRBJ1-5|TRBV9|NA|15|NA
CASSVADGQAQPQHF
TGTGCCAGCAGCGTAGCTGACGGCCAGGCCCAGCCCCAGCATTTT
>TRBJ2-2|TRBV6-2/TRBV6-3|NA|18|NA
CASSYSSHPIFGTGELFF
TGTGCCAGCAGTTACTCGAGTCACCCCATATTCGGTACCGGGGAGCTGTTTTTT
>TRBJ1-6|TRBV7-3|TRBD1|16|NA
CASSFSQTGGISPLHF
TGTGCCAGCAGCTTTTCTCAAACAGGGGGCATTTCACCCCTCCACTTT
>TRBJ1-5|TRBV20-1|NA|15|NA
CSSSIPADFNQPQHF
TGCAGTTCTAGTATCCCCGCCGACTTCAATCAGCCCCAGCATTTT
>TRBJ2-6|TRBV5-1|NA|17|few
CASSPPQEYSGANVLTF
TGCGCCAGCAGCCCTCCTCAGGAGTACTCTGGGGCCAACGTCCTGACTTTC
>TRBJ2-1|TRBV29-1|NA|14|few
CSVEGYSGNDEQFF
TGCAGCGTTGAAGGGTACTCAGGTAACGATGAGCAGTTCTTC
>TRBJ2-5|TRBV7-9|TRBD2|15|few
CASGSGGSPEETQYF
TGTGCCAGCGGAAGCGGGGGGTCTCCCGAAGAGACCCAGTACTTC
>TRBJ1-4|TRBV20-1|NA|16|NA
CSARPDRTLTNEKLFF
TGCAGTGCTAGACCCGACAGGACCCTAACTAATGAAAAACTGTTTTTT
>TRBJ1-2|TRBV5-1|NA|15|NA
CASLRRGGDNYGYTF
TGCGCCAGCCTTCGTCGGGGGGGCGATAACTATGGCTACACCTTC
>TRBJ2-1|TRBV20-1|NA|14|few
CSAAWRSGYNEQFF
TGCAGTGCTGCGTGGCGGAGTGGGTACAATGAGCAGTTCTTC
>TRBJ1-1|TRBV19|NA|15|few
CASEDLRTYNTEAFF
TGTGCCAGCGAAGACCTCCGGACGTACAACACTGAAGCTTTCTTT
>TRBJ2-3|TRBV6-1|TRBD1|15|few
CASSAGTENTDTQYF
TGTGCCAGCAGTGCTGGGACAGAAAACACAGATACGCAGTATTTT
>TRBJ2-7|TRBV4-3|NA|14|few
CASSQEYDPFEQYF
TGCGCCAGCAGCCAAGAGTACGATCCCTTCGAGCAGTACTTC
>TRBJ2-7|TRBV5-1|TRBD1|15|NA
CASSLGTVSPYEQYF
TGCGCCAGCAGCCTCGGGACAGTGTCCCCCTACGAGCAGTACTTC
>TRBJ1-2|TRBV9|NA|16|NA
CAGSASGQGWNYGYTF
TGTGCCGGCAGCGCCTCCGGGCAGGGGTGGAACTATGGCTACACCTTC
>TRBJ2-1|TRBV12-3/TRBV12-4|NA|14|NA
CASSAGQLYNEQFF
TGTGCCAGCAGTGCGGGACAGCTCTACAATGAGCAGTTCTTC
>TRBJ2-7|TRBV5-5|NA|13|few
CASSLSEKWEQYF
TGTGCCAGCAGCTTAAGCGAGAAGTGGGAGCAGTACTTC
>TRBJ1-1|TRBV5-1|TRBD1|15|few
CASSSSVTGLNEAFF
TGCGCCAGCAGCTCCTCGGTGACAGGGTTGAATGAAGCTTTCTTT
>TRBJ2-1|TRBV7-9|NA|11|few
CASSAYNEQFF
TGTGCCAGCAGCGCCTACAATGAGCAGTTCTTC
>TRBJ2-1|TRBV27|NA|15|few
CASSQFSGVGFEQFF
TGTGCCAGCAGTCAATTTTCGGGGGTCGGCTTTGAGCAGTTCTTC
>TRBJ2-7|TRBV10-3|NA|14|NA
CAISVAGGDYEQYF
TGTGCCATCAGTGTGGCAGGGGGGGACTACGAGCAGTACTTC
>TRBJ1-2|TRBV7-8|NA|18|few
CASSLAQLGDPTHYGYTF
TGTGCCAGCAGCTTAGCGCAATTGGGGGACCCAACTCACTATGGCTACACCTTC
>TRBJ2-3|TRBV6-5|NA|14|NA
CATSTAVRGDTQYF
TGTGCCACCTCGACAGCAGTTCGGGGGGATACGCAGTATTTT
>TRBJ2-3|TRBV20-1|NA|17|many
CSARDRKGGRTTDTQYF
TGCAGTGCTAGAGATCGGAAGGGGGGGCGGACCACAGATACGCAGTATTTT
>TRBJ2-7|TRBV5-6|NA|15|NA
CASSPTGGLSYEQYF
TGTGCCAGCAGCCCGACTGGCGGGCTATCCTACGAGCAGTACTTC
>TRBJ1-1|TRBV12-3/TRBV12-4|NA|16|few
CASSLEWGQVNTEAFF
TGTGCCAGCAGTTTAGAGTGGGGTCAGGTGAACACTGAAGCTTTCTTT
>TRBJ2-1|TRBV20-1|NA|13|NA
CSARDRGENEQFF
TGCAGTGCTAGAGACAGGGGAGAGAATGAGCAGTTCTTC
>TRBJ2-3|TRBV7-6|NA|15|NA
CASSFTGLSTDTQYF
TGTGCCAGCAGCTTCACAGGGTTATCTACAGATACGCAGTATTTT
>TRBJ1-1|TRBV12-3/TRBV12-4|NA|14|NA
CASSPSGAYTEAFF
TGTGCCAGCAGCCCCTCCGGGGCCTACACTGAAGCTTTCTTT
>TRBJ1-1|TRBV6-5|NA|13|few
CASISAVNSEAFF
TGTGCCAGCATCTCGGCTGTGAACTCCGAAGCTTTCTTT
>TRBJ1-1|TRBV11-3|NA|13|NA
CASSSLGGTEAFF
TGTGCCAGCAGCTCGTTGGGGGGAACTGAAGCTTTCTTT
>TRBJ2-5|TRBV14|NA|13|NA
CASSRDLQETQYF
TGTGCCAGCAGCCGGGACCTCCAAGAGACCCAGTACTTC
>TRBJ1-2|TRBV12-3/TRBV12-4|TRBD1|14|NA
CAISSPDRGYGYTF
TGTGCCATCTCCTCCCCCGACAGGGGCTATGGCTACACCTTC
>TRBJ2-1|TRBV19|TRBD2|15|NA
CASSIASGEYNEQFF
TGTGCCAGTAGTATAGCTAGCGGGGAATACAATGAGCAGTTCTTC
>TRBJ2-7|TRBV19|NA|13|NA
CASSIGHTYEQYF
TGTGCCAGTAGTATAGGACATACCTACGAGCAGTACTTC
>TRBJ1-1|TRBV4-2|NA|15|few
CASSQDLEGNSEAFF
TGTGCCAGCAGCCAAGATTTAGAGGGGAACTCTGAAGCTTTCTTT
>TRBJ1-1|TRBV7-9|NA|14|few
CASSPPFPTPEAFF
TGTGCCAGCAGCCCCCCTTTCCCGACCCCAGAAGCTTTCTTT
>TRBJ2-1|TRBV15|NA|12|few
CATSFAGNEQFF
TGTGCCACCAGTTTCGCGGGCAATGAGCAGTTCTTC
>TRBJ2-7|TRBV3-1|TRBD1|15|few
CASREEGQGHHEQYF
TGTGCCAGCAGGGAGGAAGGACAGGGCCACCACGAGCAGTACTTC
>TRBJ2-5|TRBV14|NA|17|NA
CASSRQDRAPRGETQYF
TGTGCCAGCAGCCGCCAAGACCGGGCCCCACGGGGAGAGACCCAGTACTTC
>TRBJ2-1|TRBV12-3/TRBV12-4|NA|11|few
CATATGYGQFF
TGTGCCACTGCAACAGGGTACGGGCAGTTCTTC
>TRBJ2-1|TRBV20-1|TRBD1|14|NA
CSAFGTGVYNEQFF
TGCAGTGCTTTCGGGACAGGGGTCTACAATGAGCAGTTCTTC